Listed below are T cell receptor beta chains from one sample, sequenced in a study of blood T cell repertoires in COVID-19. Sequencing was performed with immunoSEQ multiplex PCR; in TCRdb, only in-frame clones are kept and a portion is missing. The profile shows under 200,000 clones, over 80% of them singletons. The sequenced sample was peripheral blood. These receptors all stem from a woman between 55 and 75 years old with acute or convalescent COVID-19. The CDR3 runs from the conserved cysteine through the conserved F or W. D genes are given only for firm matches. The size field is filled for only some rows; it gives once, few, many or a size class.

- | TRBJ1-4 | - | TRBV5-5 | CASSLLNKYVTANEKLFF | TGTGCCAGCAGCTTGCTAAATAAGTACGTTACGGCTAATGAAAAACTGTTTTTT
once | TRBJ2-3 | TRBD2 | TRBV9 | CASSSQGGRLADTQYF | TGTGCCAGCAGCAGTCAGGGAGGGAGGCTCGCAGATACGCAGTATTTT
once | TRBJ2-3 | TRBD1 | TRBV12-3/TRBV12-4 | CASKQGSTDTQYF | TGTGCCAGCAAACAGGGGAGCACAGATACGCAGTATTTT
- | TRBJ2-7 | - | TRBV5-6 | CASSLVGQAHSYEQYF | TGTGCCAGCAGCTTGGTGGGGCAGGCGCACTCCTACGAGCAGTACTTC
few | TRBJ2-2 | TRBD1 | TRBV7-2 | CASSPRTGLTGELFF | TGTGCCAGCAGCCCTCGGACAGGGTTAACCGGGGAGCTGTTTTTT
few | TRBJ2-7 | TRBD1 | TRBV25-1 | CASSARTGFYEQYF | TGTGCCAGCAGTGCCAGGACAGGGTTCTACGAGCAGTACTTC
- | TRBJ1-4 | - | TRBV5-1 | CASSLMTGTNEKLFF | TGCGCCAGCAGCTTGATGACTGGGACTAATGAAAAACTGTTTTTT
- | TRBJ2-7 | - | TRBV5-1 | CASSPEQGQVEQYF | TGCGCCAGCAGCCCCGAGCAGGGGCAAGTCGAGCAGTACTTC
- | TRBJ1-5 | TRBD1 | TRBV3-1/TRBV3-2 | CASSQGGQGGTNQPQHF | TGTGCCAGCAGCCAAGGTGGACAGGGAGGAACAAATCAGCCCCAGCATTTT
- | TRBJ2-7 | TRBD2 | TRBV7-6 | CASSPPQRGTYEQYF | TGTGCCAGCAGCCCACCGCAGCGGGGTACCTACGAGCAGTACTTC
- | TRBJ2-5 | - | TRBV2 | CASSEARQQETQYF | TGTGCCAGCAGTGAAGCGCGACAGCAAGAGACCCAGTACTTC
- | TRBJ1-2 | TRBD1 | TRBV7-2 | CASSLAGTGGYTF | TGTGCCAGCAGCTTAGCGGGGACAGGGGGATACACCTTC
- | TRBJ1-1 | - | TRBV7-2 | CASSLVSPNTEAFF | TGTGCCAGCAGCTTAGTGAGCCCGAACACTGAAGCTTTCTTT
once | TRBJ1-4 | TRBD1 | TRBV30 | CAWSAGTGYEKLFF | TGTGCCTGGAGTGCCGGGACAGGGTATGAAAAACTGTTTTTT
- | TRBJ2-5 | TRBD2 | TRBV6-5 | CASSSGLAGGQETQYF | TGTGCCAGCAGTTCGGGACTAGCGGGGGGGCAAGAGACCCAGTACTTC
once | TRBJ1-2 | TRBD1 | TRBV11-2 | CASSSWDRMYGYTF | TGTGCCAGCAGCTCCTGGGACAGAATGTATGGCTACACCTTC
once | TRBJ2-1 | - | TRBV3-1/TRBV3-2 | CASSSKQGLYNEQFF | TGTGCCAGCAGCTCAAAACAGGGTCTCTACAATGAGCAGTTCTTC
- | TRBJ1-2 | TRBD1 | TRBV5-5 | CASNLPGGSGYTF | TGTGCCAGCAACTTACCAGGGGGGAGCGGCTACACCTTC
- | TRBJ1-5 | - | TRBV12-5 | CASGFGGQPQHF | TGTGCTAGTGGTTTTGGGGGGCAGCCCCAGCATTTT
- | TRBJ2-7 | - | TRBV5-4 | CASSTGFRSYEQYF | TGTGCCAGCAGTACAGGGTTCCGCTCCTACGAGCAGTACTTC
- | TRBJ1-6 | - | TRBV21-1 | CASSMRRTPLSPLHF | TGTGCCAGCAGCATGAGACGGACTCCCCTCTCACCCCTCCACTTT
few | TRBJ2-1 | - | TRBV5-4 | CASSPPGTRDNEQFF | TGTGCCAGCAGCCCTCCTGGGACACGCGACAATGAGCAGTTCTTC
few | TRBJ2-1 | - | TRBV19 | CASSSGGNRNEQFF | TGTGCCAGTAGTTCAGGGGGGAACAGGAATGAGCAGTTCTTC
- | TRBJ2-5 | - | TRBV18 | CASSPPESRETQYF | TGTGCCAGCTCACCACCGGAGAGTAGGGAGACCCAGTACTTC
- | TRBJ1-4 | - | TRBV19 | CASRYREGSAEKLFF | TGTGCCAGTAGATACAGGGAAGGCTCAGCAGAAAAACTGTTTTTT
few | TRBJ1-2 | TRBD1 | TRBV5-6 | CASDRVGYGYTF | TGTGCCAGCGACAGGGTCGGTTATGGCTACACCTTC
- | TRBJ1-2 | - | TRBV5-1 | CASSLAPWAGYTF | TGCGCCAGCAGCTTGGCCCCTTGGGCTGGCTACACCTTC
- | TRBJ2-7 | TRBD1 | TRBV11-3 | CASSKRTGSYEQYF | TGTGCCAGCAGCAAACGGACAGGTAGCTACGAGCAGTACTTC
- | TRBJ1-2 | - | TRBV4-2 | CASSPEVSNYGYTF | TGTGCCAGCAGCCCGGAGGTTTCTAACTATGGCTACACCTTC
- | TRBJ1-2 | - | TRBV5-1 | CASSLDGLGGYTF | TGCGCCAGCAGCTTGGACGGACTGGGTGGCTACACCTTC
- | TRBJ1-1 | - | TRBV4-3 | CASSQDRGYTEAFF | TGCGCCAGCAGCCAAGATAGGGGCTACACTGAAGCTTTCTTT
- | TRBJ1-4 | - | TRBV30 | CAWSSINRVGEKLFF | TGTGCCTGGAGTTCCATTAACAGGGTTGGCGAAAAACTGTTTTTT
- | TRBJ2-7 | TRBD2 | TRBV6-5 | CASSQRTSSGEQYF | TGTGCCAGCAGCCAAAGGACTAGCTCTGGGGAGCAGTACTTC
- | TRBJ2-1 | - | TRBV6-5 | CASSYSYSGKQFF | TGTGCCAGCAGTTACTCGTACTCAGGGAAGCAGTTCTTC
- | TRBJ1-6 | TRBD1 | TRBV11-2 | CASSAERDRGPPPLHF | TGTGCCAGCAGCGCCGAGAGGGACAGGGGGCCGCCTCCCCTCCACTTT
- | TRBJ1-1 | TRBD1 | TRBV6-1 | CASSETFTGGTTEAFF | TGTGCCAGCAGTGAGACTTTTACAGGGGGCACGACTGAAGCTTTCTTT
- | TRBJ2-2 | TRBD1 | TRBV6-5 | CASSRDRAGELFF | TGTGCCAGCAGTCGGGACAGGGCCGGGGAGCTGTTTTTT
few | TRBJ2-2 | - | TRBV11-2 | CASTYTGELFF | TGTGCCAGCACCTACACCGGGGAGCTGTTTTTT
- | TRBJ2-1 | TRBD2 | TRBV20-1 | CSASNFKRGPPNEQFF | TGCAGTGCTAGTAATTTCAAGCGGGGCCCTCCCAATGAGCAGTTCTTC
- | TRBJ1-2 | - | TRBV5-6 | CASSLDQGLTGYTF | TGTGCCAGCAGCTTGGATCAGGGCTTAACTGGCTACACCTTC
- | TRBJ1-6 | TRBD1 | TRBV7-2 | CASSIAGTGGLSPLHF | TGTGCCAGCAGCATCGCCGGGACAGGGGGCCTTTCACCCCTCCACTTT
- | TRBJ1-5 | TRBD1 | TRBV5-5 | CASSRTMTGDSNQPQHF | TGTGCCAGCAGCAGGACAATGACAGGGGATAGCAATCAGCCCCAGCATTTT
- | TRBJ2-6 | TRBD1 | TRBV5-1 | CASSREGQGASGANVLTF | TGCGCCAGCAGCAGGGAGGGACAGGGGGCTTCAGGGGCCAACGTCCTGACTTTC
- | TRBJ1-5 | - | TRBV10-3 | CAISESGHQPQHF | TGTGCCATCAGTGAGTCGGGACACCAGCCCCAGCATTTT
once | TRBJ1-1 | - | TRBV27 | CASSFQGNTEAFF | TGTGCCAGCAGTTTTCAGGGAAACACTGAAGCTTTCTTT
- | TRBJ1-2 | TRBD1 | TRBV27 | CASSLTPGQVDTF | TGTGCCAGCAGCCTAACCCCGGGACAGGTAGACACCTTC
few | TRBJ1-2 | - | TRBV7-8 | CASSLPRAYGYTF | TGTGCCAGCAGCTTACCGAGGGCGTATGGCTACACCTTC
- | TRBJ2-7 | TRBD1 | TRBV3-1/TRBV3-2 | CASSLMTGNEQYF | TGTGCCAGCAGCCTAATGACAGGGAACGAGCAGTACTTC
- | TRBJ2-1 | TRBD2 | TRBV3-1/TRBV3-2 | CASSSRTSGGAYNEQFF | TGTGCCAGCAGCTCTCGGACTAGCGGGGGGGCCTACAATGAGCAGTTCTTC
- | TRBJ1-2 | TRBD1 | TRBV5-5 | CASSLFQGDNYGYTF | TGTGCCAGCAGCTTGTTTCAGGGGGACAACTATGGCTACACCTTC
- | TRBJ2-1 | TRBD2 | TRBV7-3 | CASSPGLAYNEQFF | TGTGCCAGCAGCCCCGGACTAGCTTACAATGAGCAGTTCTTC
- | TRBJ2-5 | - | TRBV12-3/TRBV12-4 | CASSFGGMAQYF | TGTGCCAGCAGTTTTGGGGGGATGGCCCAGTACTTC
few | TRBJ2-2 | TRBD2 | TRBV10-1 | CASSEQRTSPGELFF | TGCGCCAGCAGTGAACAAAGGACTAGTCCCGGGGAGCTGTTTTTT
- | TRBJ1-2 | TRBD1 | TRBV7-2 | CASSQGAGGYGYTF | TGTGCCAGCAGCCAGGGGGCAGGGGGCTATGGCTACACCTTC
- | TRBJ2-3 | - | TRBV18 | CASSPPRTVRTDTQYF | TGTGCCAGCTCACCACCCCGGACAGTACGCACAGATACGCAGTATTTT